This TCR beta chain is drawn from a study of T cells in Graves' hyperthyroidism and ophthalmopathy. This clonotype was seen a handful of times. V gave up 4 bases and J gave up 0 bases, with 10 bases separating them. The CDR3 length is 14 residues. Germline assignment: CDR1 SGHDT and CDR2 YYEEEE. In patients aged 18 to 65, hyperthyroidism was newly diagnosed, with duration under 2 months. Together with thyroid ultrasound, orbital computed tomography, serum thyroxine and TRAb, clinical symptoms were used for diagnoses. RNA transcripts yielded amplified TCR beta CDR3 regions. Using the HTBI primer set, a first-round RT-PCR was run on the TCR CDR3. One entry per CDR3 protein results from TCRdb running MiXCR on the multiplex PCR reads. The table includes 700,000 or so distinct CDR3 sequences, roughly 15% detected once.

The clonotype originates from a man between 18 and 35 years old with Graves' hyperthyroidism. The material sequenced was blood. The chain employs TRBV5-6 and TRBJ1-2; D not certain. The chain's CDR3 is CASSRLDSNYGYTF. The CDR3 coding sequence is TGTGCCAGCAGCCGTCTAGACTCTAACTATGGCTACACCTTC.